The 25 T cell receptor beta chains in this list originate from one sample, sequenced in a study of T cells expressing NK-cell markers. TCRdb derives one entry per CDR3 protein from the 5' RACE reads, leaving out DNA. In all, the sample yields 300,000 to 450,000 distinct CDR3 sequences. Sequenced sample: blood T cells: a sorted CD56 or NKG2C T cell subset, CD4+ or CD8+ T cells, or bulk PBMC T cells (not recorded which). These TCRs come from a man aged 18-70 years in good health.

This chain links TRBV19 with TRBJ1-5; TCRdb returns TRBD1, unconfirmable since there is no DNA. The CDR3 is 17 residues long. The germline gives CDR1 LNHDA, CDR2 SQIVND (reference sequence). The CDR3 is CASRPGQGALSGQPQHF.

This chain uses TRBV2 with TRBJ1-2. Per germline, CDR1 SNHLY and CDR2 FYNNEI. This CDR3 spans 14 amino acids. CDR3 loop: CASRDSRLVYGYTF.

The rearrangement uses TRBV5-4 and TRBJ2-5; TCRdb reports TRBD2, a call that lacks DNA to check it against. Germline-derived CDR1 and CDR2 are SGHNT and YYREEE (reference sequence). The CDR3 spans 13 residues. CDR3 sequence: CASSLEALETQYF.

The V gene is TRBV3-1, the J gene TRBJ2-1; no DNA is available, so the TRBD1 call from TCRdb remains unchecked. In germline, CDR1 is LGHDT, CDR2 YNNKEL (reference sequence). This CDR3 is built from 13 residues. Here the CDR3 reads CASSQDPDRGEFF.

The rearrangement joins TRBV5-1 to TRBJ2-3; TCRdb reports TRBD1, a call that lacks DNA to check it against. CDR3 length: 16 amino acids. Germline CDR1 reads SGHRS; CDR2 reads YFSETQ. This chain's CDR3 is CASSLQGALESDTQYF.

This chain joins TRBV29-1 and TRBJ2-6; TCRdb selects TRBD1, and the lack of DNA leaves this call unchecked. This CDR3 contains 16 residues. Per the germline V gene, CDR1 is SQVTM and CDR2 is ANQGSEA. CDR3 sequence: CSATDRVGSGANVLTF.

The J gene is TRBJ1-6, the V gene TRBV12-5. This CDR3 is 14 amino acids long. Germline CDR1 LGHNT, CDR2 FRNRAP. CDR3 in amino acids: CASGLGEINSPLHF.

V gene TRBV20-1 combines with J gene TRBJ2-2; the D gene TCRdb calls, TRBD1, cannot be checked with no DNA. CDR1 and CDR2 (germline): DFQATT, SNEGSKA (reference sequence). CDR3 length: 14 residues. CDR3 sequence: CSASRGFYTGELFF.

The gene calls are TRBV3-1 and TRBJ2-3; TCRdb proposes TRBD1, but this gene call is untestable without DNA. The CDR3 sequence is 15 residues long. Germline V lookup: CDR1 LGHDT, CDR2 YNNKEL (reference sequence). This CDR3 is CASSSRTGALDTQYF.

The CDR3 sequence is CASSLGRITNYGYTF. This chain links TRBV7-9 with TRBJ1-2. The length of the CDR3 is 15 residues. Germline V CDR1 and CDR2: SEHNR, FQNEAQ (reference sequence).

The J gene is TRBJ2-1, the V gene TRBV5-5; TCRdb's D call of TRBD1 is untestable without DNA. The CDR3 loop spans 16 amino acids. Germline assignment: CDR1 SGHKS and CDR2 YYEKEE (reference sequence). CDR3 sequence reads: CASSSQGGDIYGEQFF.

The rearrangement joins TRBV12-3 or TRBV12-4 to TRBJ2-2. The CDR3 is 15 residues long. The chain's CDR3 is CASSLALLHTGELFF.

The chain carries TRBV7-9 and TRBJ2-5; TCRdb designates TRBD2, a call that cannot be tested without DNA. Germline V gene lookup returns CDR1 SEHNR and CDR2 FQNEAQ (reference sequence). This CDR3 spans 16 amino acids. The CDR3 reads CASSPAGTRPSETQYF.

This chain uses TRBV2 with TRBJ2-4; no DNA is available, so the TRBD1 call from TCRdb remains unchecked. Germline V gives CDR1 SNHLY, CDR2 FYNNEI. CDR3 length: 13 amino acids. CDR3 in amino acids: CASSSGQGFIQYF. Full variable domain (rest looked up from reference TRBV2 and TRBJ2-4): EPEVTQTPSHQVTQMGQEVILRCVPISNHLYFYWYRQILGQKVEFLVSFYNNEISEKSEIFDDQFSVERPDGSNFTLKIRSTKLEDSAMYFCASSSGQGFIQYFGAGTRLSVL.

The chain is built from TRBV6-1 and TRBJ1-5; the D gene TCRdb calls, TRBD1, cannot be checked with no DNA. Germline V gene lookup returns CDR1 MNHNS and CDR2 SASEGT. The CDR3 loop spans 12 amino acids. This CDR3 is CASRQGTEPQHF.

This chain joins TRBV25-1 and TRBJ2-3; TCRdb proposes TRBD1, but this gene call is untestable without DNA. The length of the CDR3 is 15 residues. CDR1 is MGHDK and CDR2 is SYGVNS in the germline V gene. This CDR3 is CASSEAGVNTDTQYF.

This sequence joins TRBV18 and TRBJ2-6; no DNA is available, so the TRBD1 call from TCRdb remains unchecked. Germline V lookup: CDR1 KGHSH, CDR2 LQKENI. The CDR3 has 18 amino acids. The CDR3 region is CASSPQGQLNSGANVLTF. Complete variable domain (other parts from reference TRBV18 and TRBJ2-6): NAGVMQNPRHLVRRRGQEARLRCSPMKGHSHVYWYRQLPEEGLKFMVYLQKENIIDESGMPKERFSAEFPKEGPSILRIQQVVRGDSAAYFCASSPQGQLNSGANVLTFGAGSRLTVL.

This chain connects TRBV7-9 to TRBJ1-1; TCRdb's assignment of TRBD1 cannot be checked, as there is no DNA. This CDR3 contains 16 residues. The germline gives CDR1 SEHNR, CDR2 FQNEAQ (reference sequence). The CDR3 loop is CASSSAGGAMGAEAFF.

This chain links TRBV12-3 or TRBV12-4 with TRBJ2-1; TCRdb reports TRBD2, a call that lacks DNA to check it against. This CDR3 is built from 16 residues. The CDR3 reads CASSLSGRASLSEQFF.

V usage is TRBV12-3 or TRBV12-4 and J usage is TRBJ2-3; no DNA is available, so the TRBD2 call from TCRdb remains unchecked. This CDR3 has 18 amino acids. The CDR3 protein is CASSLPDFYPSSTDTQYF.

The rearrangement links TRBV20-1 to TRBJ2-7; as DNA is missing, the TRBD2 call by TCRdb cannot be tested. The CDR3 is made up of 13 amino acids. The germline gives CDR1 DFQATT, CDR2 SNEGSKA (reference sequence). CDR3 amino acids: CSAILAGVDEQYF.

The chain uses TRBV19 and TRBJ1-1. Looked up from germline, CDR1 is LNHDA and CDR2 is SQIVND (reference sequence). The CDR3 sequence is 14 residues long. This CDR3 reads CASGSVYMNTEAFF.

The rearrangement uses TRBV4-2 and TRBJ2-1; TCRdb returns TRBD1, unconfirmable since there is no DNA. This CDR3 region has 14 residues. The germline V gene encodes CDR1 LGHNA and CDR2 YNFKEQ. CDR3: CASSQVGALNEQFF.

The chain combines TRBV20-1 with TRBJ2-1. From germline, CDR1 is DFQATT and CDR2 SNEGSKA (reference sequence). The CDR3 contains 13 residues. CDR3 sequence reads: CSANPSLRNEQFF.

The chain links TRBV5-1 to TRBJ2-5; TCRdb outputs TRBD2, but without DNA this stays unchecked. CDR1 is SGHRS, CDR2 YFSETQ, per germline. The CDR3 has 15 residues. The CDR3 reads CASSLARLAMETQYF.